This passage covers 5 T cell receptor beta chains from one sample sequenced in a study of shared clonotypes between healthy human individuals. The naive CD8 subset, CD45RO-negative cells positively selected for CCR7, excluded terminally differentiated effector memory CD45RA+ cells. Produced via immunoSEQ multiplex PCR; TCRdb's table is partial and in-frame only. The sample includes about 2,200,000 clones, around 93% of them seen just once. The sequenced sample was naive CD8+ T cells from PBMCs. The receptors shown here come from a man aged 18 to 29 in good health. Some clones in this sample may be carry-over from other donors' samples.

This rearrangement joins TRBV15 to TRBJ2-2, with D possibly being TRBD2 (5 bases). The CDR3 consists of 13 residues. Trimming removed 3 bases from V and 6 bases from J, with 8 bases in between. Germline V CDR1 and CDR2: LNHNV, YYDKDF (reference sequence). The CDR3 sequence is CATSSSGAGELFF. Written as DNA, the CDR3 is TGTGCCACCAGCAGTTCCGGGGCCGGGGAGCTGTTTTTT.

The chain couples TRBV2 to TRBJ2-1, with 10 bases lining up with TRBD1. This CDR3 comprises 15 residues. The germline gives CDR1 SNHLY, CDR2 FYNNEI. V shed 4 bases and J 5 bases; nucleotides not matched to a gene: 5. For the CDR3, the DNA is TGTGCCAGCAGTGTGGACAGGGGGTTTCACAATGAGCAGTTCTTC. Protein product: CASSVDRGFHNEQFF.

The gene calls are TRBV29-1 and TRBJ2-7; D is ambiguous. V was pared by 4 bases and J by 4 bases, with 17 bases between. This CDR3 comprises 14 residues. Per germline, CDR1 SQVTM and CDR2 ANQGSEA. The CDR3 DNA follows: TGCAGCGTTGGTAGAGTCCCGGTTCGGTACGAGCAGTACTTC. Amino acids: CSVGRVPVRYEQYF.

This rearrangement joins TRBV19 to TRBJ2-1, with TRBD2 matching over 10 bases. From germline, CDR1 is LNHDA and CDR2 SQIVND (reference sequence). After removal of 1 base from V and 4 bases from J, the junction contained 10 bases not matched to a gene. CDR3 length equals 18 residues. The CDR3 nucleotides read TGTGCCAGTAGTATAGGATTGGTGACTAGCGGGTTTTACAATGAGCAGTTCTTC. It is translated as CASSIGLVTSGFYNEQFF.

J is TRBJ2-1 and V is TRBV19; D ambiguous. This CDR3 region has 14 residues. CDR1 and CDR2 from the germline V gene are LNHDA and SQIVND (reference sequence). V lost 2 bases and J 2 bases, leaving 7 bases between the germline ends. The chain's CDR3 is CASSILVAYNEQFF. In nucleotides, the CDR3 is TGTGCCAGTAGTATACTAGTCGCCTACAATGAGCAGTTCTTC.